In this sample, the clone carrying this TCR beta chain turned up once. The V gene's germline CDR1 is LGHNA and CDR2 YSLEER. The CDR3 spans 15 residues. V was trimmed by 1 base and J by 1 base, leaving 7 bases between them. This entry comes from a study of T cell responses to AZD1222 COVID-19 vaccine. Measured with immunoSEQ multiplex PCR; TCRdb has only the in-frame clones, and not every one. The data contain 130,000 or so clones, approximately 90% of them singletons. The V and J genes are TRBV4-3 and TRBJ2-2; D gene uncertain. The TCR sequence derives from an adult who received the AZD1222 COVID-19 vaccine. The material was peripheral blood, obtained 28 days after the second AZD1222 dose. CDR3 sequence: CASSQGSRNTGELFF. CDR3 bases: TGCGCCAGCAGCCAAGGGTCAAGGAACACCGGGGAGCTGTTTTTT.